Sequencing of this T cell receptor (beta chain) was carried out in a study of response to subunit inactivated influenza vaccine. MiXCR was run by TCRdb on the RT-PCR reads, yielding one entry per CDR3 protein. This sample has hundreds of thousands of distinct CDR3 sequences, with 15% to 20% found just once. With regard to this clonotype: Its antigen is not identified.

Study-level findings and limits: The authors suggested that few new T cells are recruited per seasonal influenza vaccination.

This specimen consisted of CD4+ T cells sorted from PBMCs, obtained roughly 24 months after vaccination. The sequence came from a man between 50 and 69 years old who received an inactivated influenza vaccine.

The DNA of the CDR3 is TGTGCCACCAGCAGAGATTGGGCTGGTTCGGGACCCCCCATTAATGAGCAGTTCTTC. It translates to CATSRDWAGSGPPINEQFF. This chain links TRBV15 with TRBJ2-1; either TRBD1 or TRBD2 may fit D (5 bases each). Deletions cut 0 bases from V and 7 bases from J, with 25 bases between. Germline CDR1 and CDR2: LNHNV and YYDKDF (reference sequence). CDR3 length equals 19 residues.